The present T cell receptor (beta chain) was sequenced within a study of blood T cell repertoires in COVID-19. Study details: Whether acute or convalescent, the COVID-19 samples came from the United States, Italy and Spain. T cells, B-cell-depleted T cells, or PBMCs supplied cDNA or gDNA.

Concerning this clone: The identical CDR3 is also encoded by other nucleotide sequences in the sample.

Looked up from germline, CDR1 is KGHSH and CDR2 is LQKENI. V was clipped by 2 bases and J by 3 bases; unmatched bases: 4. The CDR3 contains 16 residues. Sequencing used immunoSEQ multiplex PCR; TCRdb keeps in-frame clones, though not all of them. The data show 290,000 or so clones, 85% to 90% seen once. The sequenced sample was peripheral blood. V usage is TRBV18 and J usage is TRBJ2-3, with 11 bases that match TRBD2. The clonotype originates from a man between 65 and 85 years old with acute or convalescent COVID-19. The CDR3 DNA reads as TGTGCCAGCTCACCAGGGACTAGCGGTAGAACAGATACGCAGTATTTT. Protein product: CASSPGTSGRTDTQYF.